This TCR beta chain was documented in a study of blood T cell repertoires in COVID-19 (dated by TCRdb to about 2020). Regarding the research as a whole: The collaborator samples originated in the United States, Italy and Spain and spanned the acute and convalescent phases of COVID-19. Samples came from the ongoing ImmuneRACE study (first 160 participants) plus 1,254 subjects from 6 global collaborators. The sample metadata nearly always contained a de-identified subject ID, COVID-19 status, age in years and sex. The prospective study material was composed of cDNA or gDNA derived from T cells, B-cell-depleted T cells, or PBMCs. Subjects who had been exposed to COVID-19, were actively infected with it, or had recovered from it provided the deeply sampled blood TCRbeta repertoires that made up the dataset. The repertoires were made available in a free public database intended to serve as a resource for research on the immune response to SARS-CoV-2. Where available, HLA class I and class II types were taken from metadata supplied by the sample provider and were not determined by assay-based typing.

Another Seattle source contributed samples from volunteer blood donors who had recovered from COVID-19. The collaborating institutions used their own protocols to collect whole blood in K2EDTA tubes. For TCRbeta analysis, collaborators shipped samples in one of three forms: frozen whole blood, isolated PBMCs, or DNA extracted from either of those sample types. The CDR3 sequence holds 15 residues, the cysteine and phenylalanine included. The kept DNA is CDR3 alone, 45 bases in frame from the first base. Reading the germline V gene gives CDR1 SGHRS and CDR2 YFSETQ. For this chain, trimming is 7 bases at the V end and 8 bases at the J end, and the number of junction bases without a gene match is 11. The immunoSEQ Assay, a bias-controlled multiplex PCR, was used to amplify TCRbeta CDR3 regions from genomic DNA. The study's processing was this. The number of nucleated cells in each sample was estimated from the amplification of reference gene primers within the assay. To quantify the absolute abundance of each unique TCRbeta CDR3 rearrangement, sequence reads were collapsed and filtered. Productive Simpson clonality was computed per sample as the square root of Simpson's diversity index over productive rearrangements. Not all clones reach the TCRdb copy of this immuneACCESS table, which keeps in-frame sequences only. Checked studies attribute under half of the gap to unresolved V genes and leave the rest unexplained. That table gives V, J and clone size, and the DNA gave D and trimming. A total of about 260,000 clones appear in this sample, 80% to 90% of them only once. In total, the top ten clones hold 1.5% of the sample.

Summary of the overall study and its limitations: The amount of clinical and demographic metadata varied by source and participant and was provided uncurated.

As concerns this clone: Its antigen is currently not known. Base qualities are not at hand, and no much larger clone is one base apart.

The chain uses TRBV5-1 and TRBJ1-6; 8 bases in the middle match TRBD1. Sequences were obtained from peripheral blood. The sequence was obtained from a woman aged 40-49 years who had recovered from COVID-19. Here is the DNA: TGCGCCAGCCAGCGGTGGGGGACAGGAGATTCACCCCTCCACTTT. Its amino acids are CASQRWGTGDSPLHF.